The 22 T cell receptor beta chains below come from one sample, sequenced in a study of Ad26.COV2.S vaccination and SARS-CoV-2 variants. As for treatment: about 20 received Ad26.COV2.S at low or high dose, single or two shots; 5 received placebo; per-sample allocation not given. Day 63 after the first vaccine or placebo injection was the time point for sampling. Only in-frame clones appear in the TCRdb table, and some are missing; sequencing was by immunoSEQ multiplex PCR. The sample lists about 220,000 clones; 85% to 90% were seen once. The specimen was peripheral blood, collected in a trial of Ad26.COV2.S vaccine versus placebo. The receptor source for this set is a person between 18 and 65 years old who received the Ad26.COV2.S COVID-19 vaccine or a placebo.

The V call is TRBV27, the J call TRBJ1-2; D uncertain. The CDR3 consists of 14 residues. V was shortened by 5 bases and J by 6 bases, with 16 bases between the two germline ends. In germline, CDR1 is MNHEY, CDR2 SMNVEV (reference sequence). CDR3 in DNA: TGTGCCAGCAGTAAGGGTCCCGGCGGAGATGGCTACACCTTC. Translating gives CASSKGPGGDGYTF.

This chain uses TRBV25-1 with TRBJ1-1, with no clear D. Germline CDR1 and CDR2: MGHDK and SYGVNS. This CDR3 spans 14 amino acids. The V gene lost 2 bases and the J gene lost 5 bases, with 12 bases spanning the gap. This CDR3 reads CASSEGHLGTEAFF. As DNA, the CDR3 is TGTGCCAGCAGTGAAGGCCATCTCGGGACTGAAGCTTTCTTT. The full variable domain, its missing parts supplied by reference TRBV25-1 and TRBJ1-1, is EADIYQTPRYLVIGTGKKITLECSQTMGHDKMYWYQQDPGMELHLIHYSYGVNSTEKGDLSSESTVSRIRTEHFPLTLESARPSHTSQYLCASSEGHLGTEAFFGQGTRLTVV.

The chain recombines TRBV4-1 with TRBJ2-7; the match to TRBD1 covers 7 bases. J was trimmed by 1 base and V by 9 bases; bases with no gene match: 12. Germline assignment: CDR1 MGHRA and CDR2 YSYEKL. The CDR3 runs to 15 residues. The chain's CDR3 is CASTRGPLGSYEQYF. CDR3 in DNA: TGCGCCAGTACGAGGGGGCCCTTGGGGTCCTACGAGCAGTACTTC.

The V call is TRBV28, the J call TRBJ2-1; 7 bases map to TRBD2. The CDR3 is 14 residues long. CDR1 is MDHEN, CDR2 SYDVKM, per germline. J lost 7 bases, V lost 5 bases, and 8 bases had no gene match. The CDR3 loop reads CASSVRLARNEQFF. The CDR3 DNA sequence: TGTGCCAGCAGTGTGAGACTAGCTAGAAATGAGCAGTTCTTC.

The gene calls are TRBV5-1 and TRBJ1-1, with 9 bases identical to TRBD1. The V gene's germline CDR1 is SGHRS and CDR2 YFSETQ. The V and J ends lost 4 bases and 1 base, in that order; junction bases with no gene match: 8. This CDR3 is 16 amino acids long. For the CDR3, the DNA is TGCGCCAGCAGCAAACAGGGGGCGCTGAAGAACACTGAAGCTTTCTTT. It codes for CASSKQGALKNTEAFF.

The chain recombines TRBV14 with TRBJ2-1; possibly TRBD1 for D (5 bases). V gave up 4 bases and J gave up 0 bases, with 13 bases separating them. The CDR3 is made up of 16 amino acids. Germline-derived CDR1 and CDR2 are SGHDN and FVKESK. CDR3 sequence (DNA): TGTGCCAGCAGCCTCTTAAGGGGAAGCTCCTACAATGAGCAGTTCTTC. It yields the protein CASSLLRGSSYNEQFF.

This clone appeared a few times. V gene TRBV7-9 combines with J gene TRBJ1-2; D is unresolved. V lost 5 bases, J lost 0 bases, and 10 bases lay in between. Germline V lookup: CDR1 SEHNR, CDR2 FQNEAQ (reference sequence). This CDR3 region has 14 residues. For the CDR3, the DNA is TGTGCCAGCAGCGAAGGTCAAGCTAACTATGGCTACACCTTC. Encoded protein: CASSEGQANYGYTF. The whole variable domain, filled in from reference TRBV7-9 and TRBJ1-2, reads DTGVSQNPRHKITKRGQNVTFRCDPISEHNRLYWYRQTLGQGPEFLTYFQNEAQLEKSRLLSDRFSAERPKGSFSTLEIQRTEQGDSAMYLCASSEGQANYGYTFGSGTRLTVV.

V usage is TRBV24-1 and J usage is TRBJ2-3; the match to TRBD1 covers 7 bases. Germline values: CDR1 KGHDR, CDR2 SFDVKD. The CDR3 contains 15 residues. V dropped 3 bases and J dropped 2; count of bases not matched to a gene: 4. CDR3 sequence: CATSDPGQNTDTQYF. For the CDR3, the DNA is TGTGCCACCAGTGATCCGGGACAGAACACAGATACGCAGTATTTT.

The CDR3 loop reads CASTALAGGSEQYF. CDR3 in DNA: TGTGCCAGCACCGCACTAGCGGGGGGCAGCGAGCAGTACTTC. This chain uses TRBV11-2 with TRBJ2-7, with TRBD2 identical over 12 bases. Germline V gene lookup returns CDR1 SGHAT and CDR2 FQNNGV. This CDR3 spans 14 amino acids. The junction had 7 bases not matched to a gene; V was cut back by 7 bases and J by 6 bases.

The V gene is TRBV11-1, the J gene TRBJ1-5; D is perhaps TRBD1 (5 bases). Trimming shortened V by 0 bases and J by 6 bases, and 9 bases separated the two germline ends. The CDR3 extends over 14 amino acids. Germline CDR1 reads SGHAT; CDR2 reads FQDESV (reference sequence). CDR3 protein: CASSLAGGGQPQHF. In DNA form, the CDR3 reads TGTGCCAGCAGCTTAGCTGGGGGGGGTCAGCCCCAGCATTTT.

This rearrangement joins TRBV10-2 to TRBJ2-7, with 11 positions matching TRBD2. The germline gives CDR1 WSHSY, CDR2 SAAADI. J was trimmed by 2 bases and V by 6 bases; bases with no gene match: 9. The CDR3 length is 16 residues. In DNA, the CDR3 is TGCGCCAGCAGGTTATTAGCGGGGGGGCCTACCTACGAGCAGTACTTC. Amino acids: CASRLLAGGPTYEQYF.

This clone was counted a single time. The gene calls are TRBV9 and TRBJ1-1, with a tentative D call TRBD1 (5 bases). V gave up 2 bases and J gave up 5 bases, with 10 bases separating them. CDR1 SGDLS and CDR2 YYNGEE come from the germline V gene. This CDR3 region has 13 residues. This CDR3 is CASSVAGTTEAFF. The CDR3 DNA reads TGTGCCAGCAGCGTGGCAGGGACTACTGAAGCTTTCTTT.

The chain carries TRBV28 and TRBJ1-2; D is undetermined. The V end lost 4 bases, the J end lost 8 bases, and 11 bases lay between the germline ends. The CDR3 runs to 12 residues. The germline V gene encodes CDR1 MDHEN and CDR2 SYDVKM. CDR3 DNA: TGTGCCAGCAGTTCCACATCCCTAGGCTACACCTTC. Translating gives CASSSTSLGYTF.

V usage is TRBV27 and J usage is TRBJ1-4; the D gene is possibly TRBD1 (5 bases). Trimming left V 3 bases short and J 8 bases short, with 10 bases between. Per germline, CDR1 MNHEY and CDR2 SMNVEV (reference sequence). This CDR3 contains 13 residues. CDR3 DNA: TGTGCCAGCAGTTTGGGGACCGCCGAAAAACTGTTTTTT. Translated: CASSLGTAEKLFF.

This rearrangement joins TRBV19 to TRBJ1-3, with no clear D. The CDR3 is 16 residues long. Germline V lookup: CDR1 LNHDA, CDR2 SQIVND (reference sequence). V lost 0 bases, J lost 0 bases, and 9 bases lay in between. Here the CDR3 reads CASSIESQISGNTIYF. As DNA, the CDR3 is TGTGCCAGTAGTATAGAATCCCAGATCTCTGGAAACACCATATATTTT.

This clone appeared a single time. The chain recombines TRBV5-6 with TRBJ1-1, with D unclear. The V end was cut by 1 base, the J end by 1 base, with 5 bases between. CDR3 length equals 13 residues. From germline, CDR1 is SGHDT and CDR2 YYEEEE. This CDR3 reads CASSLPANTEAFF. The DNA for the CDR3 is TGTGCCAGCAGCTTGCCGGCGAACACTGAAGCTTTCTTT.

V usage is TRBV2 and J usage is TRBJ2-7, with 11 bases fitting TRBD1. The CDR3 spans 15 residues. After removal of 6 bases from V and 5 bases from J, the junction contained 9 bases not matched to a gene. Germline V gene data show CDR1 as SNHLY and CDR2 as FYNNEI. In DNA form, the CDR3 reads TGTGCCAGCAGCTATCCCGGGACAGGGGGTAACGAGCAGTACTTC. Protein: CASSYPGTGGNEQYF.

The chain combines TRBV19 with TRBJ1-4; 8 bases are shared with TRBD1. The germline CDR1 and CDR2 sequences are LNHDA and SQIVND (reference sequence). Losses at the gene ends were 6 bases for V and 7 bases for J; bases not matched to a gene: 7. The CDR3 extends over 14 amino acids. The chain's CDR3 is CASSSGGMAEKLFF. The CDR3 DNA reads TGTGCCAGTAGCTCAGGGGGCATGGCTGAAAAACTGTTTTTT.

This chain connects TRBV29-1 to TRBJ1-2; D is undetermined. V shed 3 bases and J shed 0 bases, with 11 bases lying between them. Germline V gene data show CDR1 as SQVTM and CDR2 as ANQGSEA. The CDR3 is made up of 14 amino acids. The CDR3 is CSVDRGSTNYGYTF. CDR3 nucleotide sequence: TGCAGCGTTGATCGCGGGTCTACTAACTATGGCTACACCTTC. Based on the CDR3 plus reference TRBV29-1 and TRBJ1-2, the full variable domain is SAVISQKPSRDICQRGTSLTIQCQVDSQVTMMFWYRQQPGQSLTLIATANQGSEATYESGFVIDKFPISRPNLTFSTLTVSNMSPEDSSIYLCSVDRGSTNYGYTFGSGTRLTVV.

Concerning this clone itself: The identical CDR3 is also encoded by other nucleotide sequences in the sample. CDR3 protein: CASSLGGGAARDTQYF. The CDR3 bases are TGTGCCAGCAGCTTAGGAGGGGGCGCAGCTAGAGATACGCAGTATTTT. V usage is TRBV7-9 and J usage is TRBJ2-3, with 7 positions matching TRBD1. CDR1 SEHNR and CDR2 FQNEAQ come from the germline V gene (reference sequence). Unmatched junction bases numbered 9, after V lost 1 base and J lost 5 bases. The CDR3 length is 16 residues.

The chain has TRBV11-2 and TRBJ1-1; 10 nucleotides match TRBD1. Trimming removed 5 bases from V and 4 bases from J; junction bases left unmatched: 16. CDR3 length: 18 residues. The germline V gene has CDR1 SGHAT and CDR2 FQNNGV. The CDR3, as DNA: TGTGCCAGCAGCAACCGGGACAGGGGCGCCGGTCGCGTCACTGAAGCTTTCTTT. This codes for CASSNRDRGAGRVTEAFF.

The chain links TRBV5-1 to TRBJ1-4, with D tentatively TRBD1 (6 bases). This CDR3 region has 15 residues. Germline CDR1 SGHRS, CDR2 YFSETQ. The V and J ends lost 0 bases and 5 bases respectively, with 11 bases between them. CDR3 in DNA: TGCGCCAGCAGCTTGGAGGGGGGTCTGAATGAAAAACTGTTTTTT. Its translation: CASSLEGGLNEKLFF.